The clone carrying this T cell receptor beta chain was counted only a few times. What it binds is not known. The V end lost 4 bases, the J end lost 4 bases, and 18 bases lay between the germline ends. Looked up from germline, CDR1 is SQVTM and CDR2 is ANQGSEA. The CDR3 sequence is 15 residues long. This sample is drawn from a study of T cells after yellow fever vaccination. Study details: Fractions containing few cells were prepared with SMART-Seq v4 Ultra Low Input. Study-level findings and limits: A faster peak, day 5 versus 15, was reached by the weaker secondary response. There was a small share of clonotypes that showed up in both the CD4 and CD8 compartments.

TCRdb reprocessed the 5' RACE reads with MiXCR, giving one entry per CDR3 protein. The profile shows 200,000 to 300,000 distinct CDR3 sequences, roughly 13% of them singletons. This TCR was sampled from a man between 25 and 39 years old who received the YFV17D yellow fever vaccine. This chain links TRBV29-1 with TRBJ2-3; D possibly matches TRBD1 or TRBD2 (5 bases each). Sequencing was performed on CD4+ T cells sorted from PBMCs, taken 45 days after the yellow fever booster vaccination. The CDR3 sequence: CSVVGSPRGPDTQYF. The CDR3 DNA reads TGCAGCGTTGTGGGCAGCCCACGGGGCCCAGATACGCAGTATTTT.